Listed here are 10 T cell receptor beta chains from one sample, sequenced in a study of T cell changes during pregnancy in multiple sclerosis. TCRdb's copy holds only in-frame clones and misses some; the assay was immunoSEQ multiplex PCR. The table records 30,000 to 45,000 clones, about nine tenths of them present only once. Sequencing was performed on CD4+ T cells from peripheral blood mononuclear cells, taken in the third trimester of pregnancy. The receptors shown here come from a female donor with multiple sclerosis, enrolled in a pregnancy study.

This sequence joins TRBV4-3 and TRBJ1-2, with D tentatively TRBD1 (5 bases). The ends were cut back, 2 bases at V and 7 bases at J, with 14 bases in the middle. This CDR3 contains 14 residues. From germline, CDR1 is LGHNA and CDR2 YSLEER. DNA of the CDR3: TGCGCCAGCAGCCAAACGGGAGGGGCCGGTGGCTACACCTTC. The encoded protein is CASSQTGGAGGYTF.

This clone was picked up one time. This sequence joins TRBV14 and TRBJ1-5; 10 bases align to TRBD1. Germline V gene data show CDR1 as SGHDN and CDR2 as FVKESK. The V and J ends lost 3 bases and 4 bases, in that order; junction bases with no gene match: 18. The CDR3 consists of 20 residues. The CDR3 DNA reads as TGTGCCAGCAGCCACAAAATGGGGGGCGGACAGGGGGTCCCTAATCAGCCCCAGCATTTT. Translation: CASSHKMGGGQGVPNQPQHF.

The chain couples TRBV16 to TRBJ2-7; 8 positions agree with TRBD1. The V gene end was trimmed by 6 bases and the J gene end by 6 bases; junction bases not matched to a gene: 4. This CDR3 has 12 amino acids. Per the germline V gene, CDR1 is KGHSY and CDR2 is FQNENV. The CDR3 DNA reads as TGTGCCAGCAGGCAGGGGGCGGGCGAGCAGTACTTC. Its translation: CASRQGAGEQYF.

This clone was seen just once. The chain combines TRBV25-1 with TRBJ1-2; 10 bases align to TRBD1. CDR1 MGHDK and CDR2 SYGVNS come from the germline V gene. Trimming at V came to 4 bases and at J to 3 bases, leaving 11 bases not matched to a gene. This CDR3 region has 17 residues. This CDR3 is CASSVLSRDRGHYGYTF. CDR3 sequence (DNA): TGTGCCAGCAGTGTCCTGTCGAGGGACAGGGGACACTATGGCTACACCTTC.

CDR3 loop: CASSQDPAGVRDTQYF. In DNA, the CDR3 is TGCGCCAGCAGCCAAGACCCAGCGGGAGTAAGGGATACGCAGTATTTT. The chain has TRBV4-1 and TRBJ2-3, with 8 positions matching TRBD2. Trimming at V came to 0 bases and at J to 6 bases, leaving 8 bases not matched to a gene. There are 16 residues in the CDR3. Germline lookup yields CDR1 MGHRA and CDR2 YSYEKL.

The V gene is TRBV7-9, the J gene TRBJ1-2; D remains unclear. The CDR3 sequence is 12 residues long. In germline, CDR1 is SEHNR, CDR2 FQNEAQ (reference sequence). The V gene lost 3 bases and the J gene lost 8 bases, with 10 bases spanning the gap. The CDR3 spells CASSLNTEGYTF. CDR3 nucleotide sequence: TGTGCCAGCAGCTTGAATACAGAAGGCTACACCTTC.

The V gene is TRBV12-5, the J gene TRBJ1-1, with 8 bases that match TRBD1. Trimming took 0 bases from V and 0 from J; bases not matched to a gene: 6. Germline V gives CDR1 LGHNT, CDR2 FRNRAP. The CDR3 runs to 17 residues. CDR3 DNA sequence: TGTGCTAGTGGTTTGGTAGTAGACAGGGGAATGAACACTGAAGCTTTCTTT. It encodes CASGLVVDRGMNTEAFF.

The chain combines TRBV19 with TRBJ1-3; tentative D call: TRBD1 (5 bases). The CDR3 covers 16 residues. The germline gives CDR1 LNHDA, CDR2 SQIVND (reference sequence). V shed 5 bases and J shed 4 bases, with 18 bases lying between them. The CDR3 DNA reads as TGTGCCAGTAGTCCCCGCGCAGGGTCGTCCGGAAACACCATATATTTT. Its translation: CASSPRAGSSGNTIYF.

The chain combines TRBV5-5 with TRBJ1-4, with 7 positions matching TRBD1. This CDR3 contains 17 residues. The V and J ends lost 4 bases and 4 bases, in that order; junction bases with no gene match: 13. CDR1 is SGHKS, CDR2 YYEKEE, per germline (reference sequence). The CDR3 spells CASSHDRADGFNEKLFF. CDR3 DNA: TGTGCCAGCAGCCACGACAGGGCGGACGGGTTTAATGAAAAACTGTTTTTT.

This clone was seen just once. The V and J genes are TRBV29-1 and TRBJ1-4; 7 bases are shared with TRBD1. CDR3 length: 12 amino acids. CDR1 and CDR2 (germline): SQVTM, ANQGSEA. V lost 4 bases to trimming and J lost 5 bases; unmatched junction nucleotides: 1. The CDR3 reads CSVAQGNEKLFF. For the CDR3, the DNA is TGCAGCGTTGCACAGGGGAATGAAAAACTGTTTTTT.